This T cell receptor (beta chain) originates from a study of T cells in Graves' hyperthyroidism and ophthalmopathy. Across the study: Staff took peripheral blood when the initial diagnosis was made, before any treatment began.

Findings and caveats of the study: Before onset, ophthalmopathy was predicted by the model a median approximately 6.6 months earlier.

Looked up from germline, CDR1 is DFQATT and CDR2 is SNEGSKA (reference sequence). CDR3 length: 14 residues. V gave up 5 bases and J gave up 5 bases, with 18 bases separating them. The investigators amplified TCR beta CDR3 regions from RNA transcripts. During a first-round RT-PCR of the TCR CDR3, the HTBI primer set was used. Each CDR3 protein gets one entry after TCRdb re-called the multiplex PCR reads with MiXCR. The table includes about 580,000 distinct CDR3 sequences, around 13% detected once. This clonotype occurred many times. Its target is unknown. The sequence derives from a woman in her twenties or thirties with Graves' hyperthyroidism that later progressed to Graves' ophthalmopathy. The rearrangement joins TRBV20-1 to TRBJ1-1; a weak D match, TRBD1 (6 bases). The sequencing input was blood. The CDR3 sequence is CSARGPVDLTEAFF. CDR3 sequence (DNA): TGCAGTGCTCGGGGGCCAGTCGATTTGACTGAAGCTTTCTTT.